Below, one T cell receptor beta chain is given with its context. The target antigen is unknown. The entry originates in a study of T cells expressing NK-cell markers. Across the whole study: Within the sequenced cohort of eight donors, seven exhibited HCMV seropositivity and one was seronegative. Study findings and constraints: Also leading the CD3+CD56-NKG2C+ fraction in a handful of donors were these clonotypes. Top CD8+ clonotypes included the dominant CD3+CD56+NKG2C+ clonotypes in 5 or 6 donors.

TCRdb reprocessed the 5' RACE reads; each CDR3 protein has one entry and no DNA is given. Its table lists approximately 550,000 distinct CDR3 sequences. Sequencing used blood T cells: a sorted CD56 or NKG2C T cell subset, CD4+ or CD8+ T cells, or bulk PBMC T cells (not recorded which). This TCR derives from a man aged 18 to 29 in good health.

The CDR3 reads CASSSDPGVRETQYF. The chain recombines TRBV5-1 with TRBJ2-5; TCRdb names TRBD1, which stays unverified in the absence of DNA. From germline, CDR1 is SGHRS and CDR2 YFSETQ. The length of the CDR3 is 15 residues.